These 30 T cell receptor beta chains share one sample of origin, sequenced in a study of blood T cell repertoires in COVID-19. The method was immunoSEQ multiplex PCR; TCRdb's version includes in-frame clones alone and lacks a portion of them. The sample gives approximately 200,000 clones, approximately 84% of which show up once; around 0.89% is in the top ten. The sequenced sample consisted of peripheral blood. These receptor sequences come from a man aged 40-55 years with acute or convalescent COVID-19.

The chain employs TRBV29-1 and TRBJ1-5, with TRBD1 matching 10 bases. The length of the CDR3 is 17 residues. Germline CDR1 and CDR2: SQVTM and ANQGSEA. J was trimmed by 5 bases and V by 0 bases; bases with no gene match: 10. The CDR3 DNA reads as TGCAGCGTTGAAGAACTGGTAATGGGACAGGGGCATCAGCCCCAGCATTTT. This gives the protein CSVEELVMGQGHQPQHF.

CDR3 sequence reads: CASSLAIQPYEQYF. The CDR3 DNA reads as TGTGCCAGCAGCTTAGCGATACAGCCCTACGAGCAGTACTTC. V is TRBV7-8 and J is TRBJ2-7; D is undetermined. With 0 bases removed from V and 2 bases from J, the gap between germline ends came to 8 bases. The CDR3 contains 14 residues. The germline CDR1 and CDR2 sequences are SGHVS and FQNEAQ.

The genes are TRBV7-3 and TRBJ2-3; 8 bases match TRBD2. After removal of 2 bases from V and 1 base from J, the junction contained 2 bases not matched to a gene. The CDR3 contains 15 residues. The V gene's germline CDR1 is SGHTA and CDR2 FQGTGA. The CDR3 region has the DNA TGTGCCAGCAGCTTAGGTAGCGGGGGCACAGATACGCAGTATTTT. It is translated as CASSLGSGGTDTQYF.

V is TRBV27 and J is TRBJ2-3; 12 bases are shared with TRBD1. This CDR3 region has 18 residues. The V gene's germline CDR1 is MNHEY and CDR2 SMNVEV (reference sequence). V shed 4 bases, J shed 3 bases, and the junction held 11 bases outside the gene matches. The CDR3 region is CASSSLTGTGGRTDTQYF. The CDR3 coding sequence is TGTGCCAGCAGTTCCCTCACCGGGACAGGGGGCAGGACAGATACGCAGTATTTT.

A word on this clone: The junction differs from germline at one of its ends, possibly a read error. This chain joins TRBV11-3 and TRBJ1-1; no firm D call. Per the germline V gene, CDR1 is SGHNT and CDR2 is YENEEA. The CDR3 spans 11 residues. The CDR3, as DNA: TGTGCCAGCAGCCTTATTGTGCCCGCGTACTTT. It is translated as CASSLIVPAYF.

The chain has TRBV6-4 and TRBJ2-1, with TRBD2 identical over 8 bases. Germline CDR1 MRHNA, CDR2 SNTAGT. The J segment lost 5 bases and the V segment lost 8 bases, leaving 8 bases of the junction unmatched. The CDR3 has 14 residues. The CDR3 DNA follows: TGTGCCAGCGCTCCGGGGGGGCTGAACAATGAGCAGTTCTTC. This gives the protein CASAPGGLNNEQFF.

This clone was counted only a few times. The rearrangement links TRBV19 to TRBJ1-1, with D possibly being TRBD1 (5 bases). Germline V gene lookup returns CDR1 LNHDA and CDR2 SQIVND (reference sequence). V was cut by 7 bases and J by 5 bases, with 20 bases left in between. CDR3 length: 15 amino acids. For the CDR3, the DNA is TGTGCCAGTACCGATCGAACGGGCAGGGAAACTGAAGCTTTCTTT. The encoded protein is CASTDRTGRETEAFF.

This chain uses TRBV4-2 with TRBJ2-7; 10 bases match TRBD1. Germline assignment: CDR1 LGHNA and CDR2 YNFKEQ. This CDR3 contains 15 residues. V shed 1 base, J shed 4 bases, and the junction held 4 bases outside the gene matches. CDR3 amino acids: CASSQVEGQGYEQYF. DNA for the CDR3: TGTGCCAGCAGCCAAGTAGAGGGACAGGGGTACGAGCAGTACTTC.

The V and J genes are TRBV5-1 and TRBJ1-1, with D possibly TRBD1 on 6 matching bases. V was cut by 4 bases and J by 3 bases, with 13 bases left in between. The CDR3 spans 14 residues. The germline V gene has CDR1 SGHRS and CDR2 YFSETQ. The CDR3 DNA reads TGCGCCAGCAGCCTGTCGACAGGCTACACTGAAGCTTTCTTT. As protein: CASSLSTGYTEAFF.

The chain links TRBV27 to TRBJ2-7, with 8 bases identical to TRBD1. After removal of 2 bases from V and 4 bases from J, the junction contained 13 bases not matched to a gene. The CDR3 contains 17 residues. CDR1 and CDR2 (germline): MNHEY, SMNVEV (reference sequence). CDR3 protein: CASSLNDRGSPFYEQYF. In DNA form, the CDR3 reads TGTGCCAGCAGTTTAAACGACAGGGGATCCCCTTTTTACGAGCAGTACTTC.

The chain combines TRBV4-1 with TRBJ2-5; 9 bases align to TRBD2. CDR3 size: 15 residues. Germline V gene data show CDR1 as MGHRA and CDR2 as YSYEKL. The ends lost 3 bases at V and 5 bases at J; junction bases unmatched: 7. Here the CDR3 reads CASSHPGLASETQYF. The CDR3 DNA follows: TGCGCCAGCAGCCATCCGGGACTAGCAAGTGAGACCCAGTACTTC.

This rearrangement joins TRBV6-2 or TRBV6-3 to TRBJ1-1, with unresolved D. The CDR3 spans 13 residues. Germline CDR1 and CDR2: MNHEY and SVGEGT. V lost 0 bases and J 7 bases, leaving 9 bases between the germline ends. For the CDR3, the DNA is TGTGCCAGCAGTTACTCGAGGGTTGGTGAAGCTTTCTTT. Protein: CASSYSRVGEAFF.

The chain combines TRBV7-2 with TRBJ1-2; TRBD1 is a possible D gene (6 bases). The germline gives CDR1 SGHTA, CDR2 FQGNSA. V was shortened by 3 bases and J by 2 bases, with 16 bases between the two germline ends. This CDR3 is 16 amino acids long. This CDR3 is CASSFSTVQGNYGYTF. In nucleotides, the CDR3 is TGTGCCAGCAGCTTCTCAACTGTACAGGGAAACTATGGCTACACCTTC.

This clone was seen more than once but under ten times. V is TRBV28 and J is TRBJ2-5; possibly TRBD2 for D (5 bases). CDR3 length: 14 amino acids. The V end was cut by 2 bases, the J end by 9 bases, with 16 bases between. CDR1 is MDHEN and CDR2 is SYDVKM in the germline V gene. The CDR3 loop reads CASSLRRLGGAQYF. For the CDR3, the DNA is TGTGCCAGCAGTTTAAGACGGCTCGGAGGAGCCCAGTACTTC.

The gene calls are TRBV6-6 and TRBJ1-1; no clear D gene. The V gene lost 5 bases and the J gene lost 5 bases, with 18 bases spanning the gap. The CDR3 spans 15 residues. CDR1 and CDR2 from the germline V gene are MNHNY and SVGAGI (reference sequence). Here the CDR3 reads CASSLREVLHTEAFF. In nucleotides, the CDR3 is TGTGCCAGCAGTCTAAGGGAGGTGCTGCATACTGAAGCTTTCTTT.

This clone occurred once. In nucleotides, the CDR3 is TGTGCCAGCAGACACACAGGGGCGCTGAACACTGAAGCTTTCTTT. Its protein is CASRHTGALNTEAFF. The chain uses TRBV9 and TRBJ1-1, with 7 bases lining up with TRBD1. V shed 5 bases, J shed 0 bases, and the junction held 7 bases outside the gene matches. There are 15 residues in the CDR3. The germline CDR1 and CDR2 sequences are SGDLS and YYNGEE.

The V and J genes are TRBV6-5 and TRBJ1-4, with D perhaps TRBD1 (6 bases). The V gene lost 1 base and the J gene lost 8 bases, with 14 bases spanning the gap. Germline-derived CDR1 and CDR2 are MNHEY and SVGAGI. The CDR3 length is 15 residues. The CDR3 loop reads CASSYFTGTGEKLFF. The CDR3 bases are TGTGCCAGCAGTTACTTCACAGGGACGGGGGAAAAACTGTTTTTT.

The gene calls are TRBV6-7 and TRBJ2-7, with TRBD2 identical over 11 bases. TRBV6-7 is an open reading frame, and its role is uncertain. V was pared by 10 bases and J by 3 bases, with 5 bases of the junction left unmatched. The CDR3 runs 13 residues. As DNA, the CDR3 is TGTGCCACCTTAGCGGGGGGGATCTACGAGCAGTACTTC. It is translated as CATLAGGIYEQYF.

The chain couples TRBV30 to TRBJ1-5, with D uncertain. Germline lookup yields CDR1 GTSNPN and CDR2 SVGIG (reference sequence). The V gene lost 0 bases and the J gene lost 5 bases, with 8 bases spanning the gap. There are 13 residues in the CDR3. CDR3 protein: CAWSVQLDQPQHF. CDR3 coding DNA: TGTGCCTGGAGTGTACAGCTCGATCAGCCCCAGCATTTT.

The DNA of the CDR3 is TGCGCCAGCAGCCCCGGGACAGGGGATTATAGCAATCAGCCCCAGCATTTT. Its protein product is CASSPGTGDYSNQPQHF. The J gene is TRBJ1-5, the V gene TRBV5-1, with TRBD1 identical over 10 bases. The CDR3 loop spans 17 amino acids. Unmatched junction bases numbered 7, after V lost 4 bases and J lost 0 bases. Germline V gives CDR1 SGHRS, CDR2 YFSETQ.

The gene calls are TRBV20-1 and TRBJ2-1; D unclear. The CDR3 length is 10 residues. The V gene's germline CDR1 is DFQATT and CDR2 SNEGSKA (reference sequence). V lost 5 bases, J lost 9 bases, and 8 bases lay in between. The CDR3 here is CSAAPGEQFF. DNA of the CDR3: TGCAGTGCTGCGCCAGGTGAGCAGTTCTTC.

This clone was observed a single time. This chain connects TRBV5-1 to TRBJ1-2; tentatively, D is TRBD1 (5 bases). This CDR3 has 13 amino acids. V dropped 1 base and J dropped 10 bases, with 14 bases sitting between them. Germline-derived CDR1 and CDR2 are SGHRS and YFSETQ. Here the CDR3 reads CASSLRGQEDYTF. For the CDR3, the DNA is TGCGCCAGCAGCTTGAGGGGCCAAGAGGACTACACCTTC.

The J gene is TRBJ1-2, the V gene TRBV7-2, with unresolved D. Germline V lookup: CDR1 SGHTA, CDR2 FQGNSA. The CDR3 extends over 16 amino acids. V lost 1 base to trimming and J lost 4 bases, with 16 bases between them. CDR3 sequence: CASSLEGGGGLYGYTF. The CDR3 DNA reads TGTGCCAGCAGCTTAGAAGGAGGCGGCGGCCTCTATGGCTACACCTTC.

The genes are TRBV2 and TRBJ1-3; D might be TRBD1 (6 bases). V lost 7 bases and J 2 bases, leaving 15 bases between the germline ends. CDR1 and CDR2 from the germline V gene are SNHLY and FYNNEI. The CDR3 is 15 residues long. CDR3 DNA sequence: TGTGCCAGCATCCGGGGGGCTCTCACTGGAAACACCATATATTTT. Encoded protein: CASIRGALTGNTIYF.

The chain uses TRBV2 and TRBJ1-1; TRBD1 might be the D (5 bases). V was trimmed by 8 bases and J by 10 bases, leaving 11 bases between them. CDR3 length: 10 residues. Germline loops: CDR1 SNHLY, CDR2 FYNNEI. CDR3 amino acids: CASGGKGAFF. The CDR3 bases are TGTGCCAGCGGGGGGAAAGGAGCTTTCTTT. Full variable domain (remainder filled in from reference TRBV2 and TRBJ1-1): EPEVTQTPSHQVTQMGQEVILRCVPISNHLYFYWYRQILGQKVEFLVSFYNNEISEKSEIFDDQFSVERPDGSNFTLKIRSTKLEDSAMYFCASGGKGAFFGQGTRLTVV.

This chain uses TRBV6-4 with TRBJ2-3; 14 nucleotides match TRBD2. V lost 3 bases, J lost 11 bases, and 7 bases stayed unmatched. The germline CDR1 and CDR2 sequences are MRHNA and SNTAGT. CDR3 size: 15 residues. CDR3 in DNA: TGTGCCAGCAGTGAGACCCGACTAGCGGGGGGGCTGCAGTATTTT. The encoded protein is CASSETRLAGGLQYF.

The chain links TRBV12-5 to TRBJ2-1, with D tentatively TRBD2 (6 bases). The CDR3 loop spans 18 amino acids. CDR1 and CDR2 (germline): LGHNT, FRNRAP. V lost 3 bases and J 0 bases, leaving 18 bases between the germline ends. The CDR3 DNA follows: TGTGCTAGTGGTTTCGAACCCGGGACTCTACTCTCCTACAATGAGCAGTTCTTC. Amino acid sequence: CASGFEPGTLLSYNEQFF.

This chain joins TRBV4-3 and TRBJ2-3, with D maybe TRBD1 (5 bases). Germline CDR1 LGHNA, CDR2 YSLEER. Trimming shortened V by 0 bases and J by 1 base, and 8 bases separated the two germline ends. The CDR3 loop spans 15 amino acids. This CDR3 is CASSQDGAGTDTQYF. CDR3 in DNA: TGCGCCAGCAGCCAAGATGGGGCGGGCACAGATACGCAGTATTTT.

This clone was picked up one time. The rearrangement uses TRBV4-2 and TRBJ2-7, with 10 bases lining up with TRBD2. The germline CDR1 and CDR2 sequences are LGHNA and YNFKEQ. The trim removed 5 bases at V and 2 bases at J, leaving 6 bases unmatched. The CDR3 contains 15 residues. CDR3 protein: CASSDERGGPYEQYF. The CDR3 region has the DNA TGTGCCAGCAGCGACGAGCGGGGGGGGCCCTACGAGCAGTACTTC.

This clone was observed a handful of times. The genes are TRBV3-1 (or the pseudogene TRBV3-2) and TRBJ2-3; tentative D call: TRBD2 (7 bases). Germline V gives CDR1 LGHDT, CDR2 YNNKEL (reference sequence). The CDR3 length is 15 residues. Trimming left V 0 bases short and J 6 bases short, with 13 bases between. CDR3 residues: CASSQDGGLGDTQYF. CDR3 nucleotide sequence: TGTGCCAGCAGCCAAGACGGGGGGCTGGGGGATACGCAGTATTTT.